This T cell receptor (beta chain) was identified in a study of T cell responses to AZD1222 COVID-19 vaccine. Notes on the study in general: The peak T cell response came first, and repertoires were sampled only after it. Of the AZD1222 recipients, only 5 or 6 were seropositive at baseline.

Remarks on this clone: The antigen is unknown.

Clones were read by immunoSEQ multiplex PCR, and TCRdb kept only the in-frame ones, dropping some. This sample has more than 250,000 clones, with approximately 95% found just once. CDR1 KGHDR and CDR2 SFDVKD come from the germline V gene. Between the trimmed V and J ends, which lost 7 bases and 3 bases, there was a span of 9 bases. The CDR3 covers 13 residues. The starting material was peripheral blood, obtained on day 0 of AZD1222 vaccination. V and J are TRBV24-1 and TRBJ2-1; possible D gene TRBD2, 5 bases. The sequence was collected from an adult in good health. The CDR3 DNA reads as TGTGCCACCAGCCGGGGAAGCTACAATGAGCAGTTCTTC. Its protein product is CATSRGSYNEQFF.